This record looks at one TCR beta chain sequence and its context. The data belong to a study of blood T cell repertoires in COVID-19. Overall study: Donors in the United States, Italy and Spain gave samples during acute or convalescent COVID-19. Nucleic acid was either cDNA or gDNA, and it came from T cells, B-cell-depleted T cells, or PBMCs.

Per the authors' pipeline: Nucleated cell counts were estimated from reference gene primer amplification. This table comes from immunoSEQ multiplex PCR, and its TCRdb copy is limited to in-frame clones, with some not included. V and J calls and clone size are those listed in that table; D and trimming were worked out from the DNA. The profile shows roughly 100,000 clones, around four fifths of them singletons. V was pared by 4 bases and J by 2 bases, with 19 bases between. This CDR3 has 16 amino acids. The germline V gene encodes CDR1 SGDLS and CDR2 YYNGEE. The sample taken for sequencing was peripheral blood. The sequence was collected from a human donor in a cohort sampled during active COVID-19. This chain uses TRBV9 with TRBJ2-7, with D possibly TRBD2 on 5 matching bases. CDR3 DNA: TGTGCCAGCAGCAAAGGAGGCGGGCCCGGGACCTACGAGCAGTACTTC. This gives the protein CASSKGGGPGTYEQYF.